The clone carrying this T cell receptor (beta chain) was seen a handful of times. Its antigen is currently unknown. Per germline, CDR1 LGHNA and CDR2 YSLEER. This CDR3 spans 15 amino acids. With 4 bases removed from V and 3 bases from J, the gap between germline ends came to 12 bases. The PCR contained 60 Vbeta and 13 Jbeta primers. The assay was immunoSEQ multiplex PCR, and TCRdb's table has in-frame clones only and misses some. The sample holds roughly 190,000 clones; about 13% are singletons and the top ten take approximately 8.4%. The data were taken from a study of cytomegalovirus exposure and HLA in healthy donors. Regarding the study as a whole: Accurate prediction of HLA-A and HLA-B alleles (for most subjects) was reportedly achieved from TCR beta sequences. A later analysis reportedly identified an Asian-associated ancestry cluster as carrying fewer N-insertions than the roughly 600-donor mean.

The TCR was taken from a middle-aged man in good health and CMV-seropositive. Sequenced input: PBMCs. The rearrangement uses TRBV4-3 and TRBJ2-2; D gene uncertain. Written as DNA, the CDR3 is TGCGCCAGCAGCCGCACACCCGCGGACACCGGGGAGCTGTTTTTT. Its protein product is CASSRTPADTGELFF.